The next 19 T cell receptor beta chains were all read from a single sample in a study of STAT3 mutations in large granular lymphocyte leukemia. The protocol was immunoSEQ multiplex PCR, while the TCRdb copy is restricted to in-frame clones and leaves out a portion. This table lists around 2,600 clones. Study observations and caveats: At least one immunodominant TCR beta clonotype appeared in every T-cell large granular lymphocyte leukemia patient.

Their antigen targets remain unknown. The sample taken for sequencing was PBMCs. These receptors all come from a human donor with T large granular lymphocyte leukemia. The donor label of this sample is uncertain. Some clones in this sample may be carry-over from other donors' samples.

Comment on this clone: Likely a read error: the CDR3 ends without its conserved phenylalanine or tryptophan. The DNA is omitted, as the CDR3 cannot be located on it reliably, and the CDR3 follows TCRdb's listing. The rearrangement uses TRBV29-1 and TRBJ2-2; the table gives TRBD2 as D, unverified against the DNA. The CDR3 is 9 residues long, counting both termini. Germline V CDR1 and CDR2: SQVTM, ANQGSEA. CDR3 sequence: CSVAGGSGE.

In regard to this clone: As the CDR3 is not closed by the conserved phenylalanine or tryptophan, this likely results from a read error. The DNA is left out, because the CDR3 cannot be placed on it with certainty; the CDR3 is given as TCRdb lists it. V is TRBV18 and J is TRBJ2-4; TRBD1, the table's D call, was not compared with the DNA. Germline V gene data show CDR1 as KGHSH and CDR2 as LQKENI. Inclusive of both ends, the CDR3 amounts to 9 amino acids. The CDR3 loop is CASSPDNNI.

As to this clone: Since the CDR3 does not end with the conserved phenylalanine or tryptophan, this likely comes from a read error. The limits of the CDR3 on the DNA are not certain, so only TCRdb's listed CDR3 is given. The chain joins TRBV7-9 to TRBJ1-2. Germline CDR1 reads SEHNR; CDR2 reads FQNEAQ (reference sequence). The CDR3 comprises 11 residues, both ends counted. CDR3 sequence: CASSLGAGGGG.

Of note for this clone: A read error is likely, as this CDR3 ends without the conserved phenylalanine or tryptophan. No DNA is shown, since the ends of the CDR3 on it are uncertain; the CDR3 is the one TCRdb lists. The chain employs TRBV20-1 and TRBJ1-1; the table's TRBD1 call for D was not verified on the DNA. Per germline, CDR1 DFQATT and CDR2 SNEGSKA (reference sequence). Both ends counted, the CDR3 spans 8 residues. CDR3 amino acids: CSAPTNTE.

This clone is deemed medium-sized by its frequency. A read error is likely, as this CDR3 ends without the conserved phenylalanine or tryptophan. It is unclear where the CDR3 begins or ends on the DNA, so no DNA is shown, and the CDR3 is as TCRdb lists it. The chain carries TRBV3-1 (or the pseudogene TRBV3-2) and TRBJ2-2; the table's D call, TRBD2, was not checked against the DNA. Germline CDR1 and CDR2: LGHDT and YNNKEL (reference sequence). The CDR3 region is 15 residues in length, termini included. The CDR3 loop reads CASSQLFGGRADTGE.

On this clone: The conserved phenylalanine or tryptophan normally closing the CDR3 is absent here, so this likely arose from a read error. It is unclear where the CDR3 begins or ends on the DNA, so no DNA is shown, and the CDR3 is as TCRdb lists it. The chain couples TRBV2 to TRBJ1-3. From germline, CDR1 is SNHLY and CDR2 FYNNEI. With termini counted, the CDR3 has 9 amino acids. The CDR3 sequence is CASELSGNT.

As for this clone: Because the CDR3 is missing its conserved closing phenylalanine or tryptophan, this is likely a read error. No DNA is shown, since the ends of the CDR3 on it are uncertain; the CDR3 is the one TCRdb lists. The CDR3 loop reads CASGLGGGDNE. The J gene is TRBJ2-1, the V gene TRBV7-7; the table's D call, TRBD2, was not checked against the DNA. Germline V lookup: CDR1 SSHAT, CDR2 FNYEAQ (reference sequence). The CDR3 numbers 11 amino acids, ends counted.

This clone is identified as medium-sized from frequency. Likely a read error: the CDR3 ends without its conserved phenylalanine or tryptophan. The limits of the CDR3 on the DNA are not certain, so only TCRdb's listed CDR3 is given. The CDR3 loop reads CSASSPLASSYNE. V and J are TRBV20-1 and TRBJ2-1; the D segment call TRBD2 is taken from the table without a DNA check. In germline, CDR1 is DFQATT, CDR2 SNEGSKA (reference sequence). A total of 13 residues make up the CDR3, ends included.

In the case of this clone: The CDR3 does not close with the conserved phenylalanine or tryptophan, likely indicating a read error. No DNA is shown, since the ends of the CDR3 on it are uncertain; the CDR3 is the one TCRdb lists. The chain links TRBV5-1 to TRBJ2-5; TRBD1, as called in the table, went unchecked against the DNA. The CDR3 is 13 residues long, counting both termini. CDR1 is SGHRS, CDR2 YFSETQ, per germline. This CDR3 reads CASSLGLGQGNET.

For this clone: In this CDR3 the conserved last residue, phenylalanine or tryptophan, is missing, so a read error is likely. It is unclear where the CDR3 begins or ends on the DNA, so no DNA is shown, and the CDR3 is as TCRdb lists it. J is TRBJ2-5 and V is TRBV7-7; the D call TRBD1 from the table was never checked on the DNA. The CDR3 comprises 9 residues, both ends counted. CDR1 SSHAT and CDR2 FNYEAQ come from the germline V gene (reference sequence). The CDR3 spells CASSFEGGT.

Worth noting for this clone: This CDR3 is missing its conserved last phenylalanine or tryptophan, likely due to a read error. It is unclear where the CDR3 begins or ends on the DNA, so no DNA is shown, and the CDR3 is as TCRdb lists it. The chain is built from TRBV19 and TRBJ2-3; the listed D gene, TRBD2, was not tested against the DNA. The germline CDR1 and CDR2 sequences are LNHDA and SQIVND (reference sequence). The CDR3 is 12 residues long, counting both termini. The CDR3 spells CASTPRGGPTDT.

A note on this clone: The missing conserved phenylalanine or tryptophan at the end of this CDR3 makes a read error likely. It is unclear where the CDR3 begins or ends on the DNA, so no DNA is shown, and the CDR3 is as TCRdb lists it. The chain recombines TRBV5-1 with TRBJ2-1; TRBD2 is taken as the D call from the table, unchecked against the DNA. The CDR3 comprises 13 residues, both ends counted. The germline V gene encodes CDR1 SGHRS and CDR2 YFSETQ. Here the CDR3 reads CASSDRAGGSYNE.

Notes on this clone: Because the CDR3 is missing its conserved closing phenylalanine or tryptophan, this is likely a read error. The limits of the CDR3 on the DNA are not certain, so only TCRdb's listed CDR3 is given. CDR3 sequence: CSASRGTHVYE. The rearrangement joins TRBV20-1 to TRBJ2-7; the table's D call of TRBD1 was not tested on the DNA. Germline CDR1 is DFQATT and CDR2 is SNEGSKA (reference sequence). Termini included, the CDR3 measures 11 amino acids.

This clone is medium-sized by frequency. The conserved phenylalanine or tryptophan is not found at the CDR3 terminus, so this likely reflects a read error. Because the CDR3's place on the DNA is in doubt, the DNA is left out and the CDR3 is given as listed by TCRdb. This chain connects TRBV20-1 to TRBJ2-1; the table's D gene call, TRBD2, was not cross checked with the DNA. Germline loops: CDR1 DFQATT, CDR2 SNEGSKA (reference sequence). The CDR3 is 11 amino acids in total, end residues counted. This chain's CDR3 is CSAVSGRAGNE.

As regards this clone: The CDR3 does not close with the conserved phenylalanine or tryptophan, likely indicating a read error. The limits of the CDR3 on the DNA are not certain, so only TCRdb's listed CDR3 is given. CDR3 sequence: CASRFAGSTDT. The gene calls are TRBV7-2 and TRBJ2-3; the table's D call, TRBD2, was not checked against the DNA. Germline values: CDR1 SGHTA, CDR2 FQGNSA. The CDR3 extends over 11 residues, inclusive of both ends.

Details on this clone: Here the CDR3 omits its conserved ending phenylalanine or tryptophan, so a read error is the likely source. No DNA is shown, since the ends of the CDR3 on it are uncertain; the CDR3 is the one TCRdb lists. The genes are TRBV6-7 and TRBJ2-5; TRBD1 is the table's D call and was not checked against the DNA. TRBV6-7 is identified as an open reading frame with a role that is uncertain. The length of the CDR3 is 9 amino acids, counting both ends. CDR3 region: CASSYSIRT.

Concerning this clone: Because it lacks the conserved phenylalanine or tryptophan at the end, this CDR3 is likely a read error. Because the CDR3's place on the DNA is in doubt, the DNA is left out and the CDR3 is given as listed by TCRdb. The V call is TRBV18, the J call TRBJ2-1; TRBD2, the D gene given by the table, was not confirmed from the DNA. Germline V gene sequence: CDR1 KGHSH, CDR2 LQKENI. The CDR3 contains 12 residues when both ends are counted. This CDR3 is CASSNKRGRVDE.

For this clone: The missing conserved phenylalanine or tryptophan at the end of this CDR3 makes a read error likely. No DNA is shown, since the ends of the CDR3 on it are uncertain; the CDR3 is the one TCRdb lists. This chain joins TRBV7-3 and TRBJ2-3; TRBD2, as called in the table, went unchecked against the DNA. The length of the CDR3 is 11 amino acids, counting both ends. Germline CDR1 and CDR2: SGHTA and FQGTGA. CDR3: CASSLAGATDT.

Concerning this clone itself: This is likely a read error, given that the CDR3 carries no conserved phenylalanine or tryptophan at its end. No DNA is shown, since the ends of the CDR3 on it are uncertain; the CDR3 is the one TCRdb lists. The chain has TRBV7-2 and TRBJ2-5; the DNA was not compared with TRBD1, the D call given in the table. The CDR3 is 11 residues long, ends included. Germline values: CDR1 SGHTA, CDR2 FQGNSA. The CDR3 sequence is CASSLEGSKQT.